The 26 T cell receptor beta chains given below trace back to one sample, sequenced in a study of OX40 agonist ivuxolimab in advanced cancers. Library preparation employed the immunoSEQ multiplex PCR assay. Sourced from immuneACCESS, this table was stored by TCRdb with only in-frame sequences that have V and J called. A share of the clones is absent; for the studies checked, an unresolved V gene accounts for under half, and the remainder has no known explanation. The table for this sample lists some 66,000 clones; approximately 88% of them were counted only once. The ten largest clonotypes hold 0.45% to 0.6% of the sample. This sample comprised CD4+ or CD8+ T cells sorted from blood, obtained in a trial of the OX40 agonist ivuxolimab. These receptors were taken from an adult with an advanced solid tumor such as melanoma, head and neck, liver or kidney cancer.

The chain has TRBV4-1 and TRBJ2-3; 7 bases agree with TRBD1. V shed 2 bases, J shed 0 bases, and the junction held 5 bases outside the gene matches. The germline V gene has CDR1 MGHRA and CDR2 YSYEKL. The length of the CDR3 is 16 residues. This CDR3 reads CASSQTYRGSTDTQYF. The CDR3 DNA sequence: TGCGCCAGCAGCCAAACCTACAGGGGAAGCACAGATACGCAGTATTTT.

The chain combines TRBV6-6 with TRBJ1-1; a weak D match, TRBD1 (6 bases). Germline V lookup: CDR1 MNHNY, CDR2 SVGAGI (reference sequence). The ends were cut back, 7 bases at V and 2 bases at J, with 14 bases in the middle. The CDR3 runs 14 residues. This CDR3 reads CASTTGARNTEAFF. The CDR3 coding sequence is TGTGCCAGCACGACGGGGGCGCGTAACACTGAAGCTTTCTTT.

The table lists this clone with a count of one. This chain links TRBV5-1 with TRBJ1-1, with 9 bases aligning to TRBD1. The CDR3 loop spans 14 amino acids. V trimming: 4 bases; J trimming: 5 bases; junction bases outside the gene matches: 6. Germline CDR1 is SGHRS and CDR2 is YFSETQ. The CDR3 coding sequence is TGCGCCAGCAGCGCCCAGACAGGGGGAACTGAAGCTTTCTTT. Translating it yields CASSAQTGGTEAFF. Complete variable domain (other parts from reference TRBV5-1 and TRBJ1-1): KAGVTQTPRYLIKTRGQQVTLSCSPISGHRSVSWYQQTPGQGLQFLFEYFSETQRNKGNFPGRFSGRQFSNSRSEMNVSTLELGDSALYLCASSAQTGGTEAFFGQGTRLTVV.

This chain uses TRBV19 with TRBJ1-2; TRBD1 matches 7 bases. Germline values: CDR1 LNHDA, CDR2 SQIVND (reference sequence). With V trimmed by 7 bases and J by 4 bases, 12 bases remained unmatched. The CDR3 loop spans 15 amino acids. The CDR3 coding sequence is TGTGCCAGTACCGGCATATCGACAGGGATCTATGGCTACACCTTC. The encoded protein is CASTGISTGIYGYTF.

The chain has TRBV27 and TRBJ1-4; 10 bases fit TRBD1. This CDR3 has 14 residues. V lost 7 bases to trimming and J lost 7 bases; unmatched junction nucleotides: 6. Germline assignment: CDR1 MNHEY and CDR2 SMNVEV (reference sequence). CDR3 DNA sequence: TGTGCCAGCAACGACAGGGGGCGAAGTGAAAAACTGTTTTTT. The encoded protein is CASNDRGRSEKLFF.

The genes are TRBV6-4 and TRBJ2-3; D is possibly TRBD2 (6 bases). Between the trimmed V and J ends, which lost 6 bases and 3 bases, there was a span of 22 bases. Germline V gene sequence: CDR1 MRHNA, CDR2 SNTAGT. The CDR3 is 17 residues long. This chain's CDR3 is CASRPGPGGRVTDTQYF. CDR3 nucleotides: TGTGCCAGCAGGCCCGGACCCGGGGGACGGGTGACAGATACGCAGTATTTT.

The V and J genes are TRBV18 and TRBJ1-5; D remains ambiguous. CDR1 is KGHSH, CDR2 LQKENI, per germline. V lost 3 bases and J lost 0, with 9 bases in between. The CDR3 extends over 15 amino acids. As DNA, the CDR3 is TGTGCCAGCTCACCGTCGGGGTATAGCAATCAGCCCCAGCATTTT. This sequence encodes CASSPSGYSNQPQHF. Filled out from reference TRBV18 and TRBJ1-5, the complete variable domain reads NAGVMQNPRHLVRRRGQEARLRCSPMKGHSHVYWYRQLPEEGLKFMVYLQKENIIDESGMPKERFSAEFPKEGPSILRIQQVVRGDSAAYFCASSPSGYSNQPQHFGDGTRLSIL.

J is TRBJ1-5 and V is TRBV10-3; no definite D call. Germline loops: CDR1 ENHRY, CDR2 SYGVKD. This CDR3 has 12 amino acids. Trimming removed 3 bases from V and 5 bases from J, with 5 bases in between. The CDR3 bases are TGTGCCATCAGTGAAAGAGATCAGCCCCAGCATTTT. Translated: CAISERDQPQHF.

The chain combines TRBV11-2 with TRBJ1-1; D remains ambiguous. Germline V gene data show CDR1 as SGHAT and CDR2 as FQNNGV. V lost 5 bases and J lost 4, with 23 bases in between. This CDR3 region has 17 residues. CDR3: CASSPAVGGHRSTEAFF. CDR3 nucleotide sequence: TGTGCCAGCAGCCCAGCGGTTGGTGGGCATAGGAGCACTGAAGCTTTCTTT. The entire variable domain, with the rest obtained from reference TRBV11-2 and TRBJ1-1, is as follows: EAGVAQSPRYKIIEKRQSVAFWCNPISGHATLYWYQQILGQGPKLLIQFQNNGVVDDSQLPKDRFSAERLKGVDSTLKIQPAKLEDSAVYLCASSPAVGGHRSTEAFFGQGTRLTVV.

The V call is TRBV30, the J call TRBJ2-2; a possible D gene is TRBD2 (6 bases). This CDR3 contains 14 residues. Germline CDR1 reads GTSNPN; CDR2 reads SVGIG (reference sequence). The ends were cut back, 3 bases at V and 3 bases at J, with 11 bases in the middle. CDR3 coding DNA: TGTGCCTGGAGAAAGGGACTCGACACCGGGGAGCTGTTTTTT. It specifies CAWRKGLDTGELFF.

The V gene is TRBV19, the J gene TRBJ2-3, with 7 nucleotides matching TRBD1. The CDR3 consists of 14 residues. V was clipped by 3 bases and J by 1 base; unmatched bases: 1. Germline assignment: CDR1 LNHDA and CDR2 SQIVND (reference sequence). The CDR3 sequence: CASSITGGTDTQYF. CDR3 sequence (DNA): TGTGCCAGTAGTATTACAGGGGGCACAGATACGCAGTATTTT.

The chain links TRBV7-2 to TRBJ1-6; D unclear. Germline CDR1 and CDR2: SGHTA and FQGNSA. V was pared by 1 base and J by 9 bases, with 13 bases between. The CDR3 has 15 residues. CDR3 in amino acids: CASSLGAGSLSPLHF. CDR3 nucleotides: TGTGCCAGCAGCTTAGGGGCGGGTTCGCTTTCACCCCTCCACTTT. The entire variable domain, with the rest obtained from reference TRBV7-2 and TRBJ1-6, is as follows: GAGVSQSPSNKVTEKGKDVELRCDPISGHTALYWYRQSLGQGLEFLIYFQGNSAPDKSGLPSDRFSAERTGGSVSTLTIQRTQQEDSAVYLCASSLGAGSLSPLHFGNGTRLTVT.

The chain recombines TRBV6-5 with TRBJ1-3; D not certain. In germline, CDR1 is MNHEY, CDR2 SVGAGI. Trimming removed 7 bases at V and 0 bases at J, with 13 bases between. The CDR3 is made up of 15 amino acids. CDR3 DNA: TGTGCCAGCACTCCGGACGGGAACTCTGGAAACACCATATATTTT. Protein: CASTPDGNSGNTIYF.

This chain connects TRBV28 to TRBJ2-5, with TRBD2 identical over 8 bases. Germline CDR1 is MDHEN and CDR2 is SYDVKM. Unmatched junction bases numbered 3, after V lost 2 bases and J lost 1 base. CDR3 size: 15 residues. DNA for the CDR3: TGTGCCAGCAGTTTAGAGCGGGGGACCCAAGAGACCCAGTACTTC. This encodes CASSLERGTQETQYF.

This chain connects TRBV28 to TRBJ1-2, with D uncertain. With 6 bases removed from V and 6 bases from J, the gap between germline ends came to 11 bases. The germline V gene has CDR1 MDHEN and CDR2 SYDVKM. The CDR3 runs to 12 residues. The CDR3, as DNA: TGTGCCAGCAGAACCCCCCCGAATGGCTACACCTTC. Protein: CASRTPPNGYTF.

This clone was found once. V is TRBV19 and J is TRBJ1-2; no clear D. Germline V lookup: CDR1 LNHDA, CDR2 SQIVND (reference sequence). The CDR3 covers 14 residues. V lost 3 bases and J lost 1, with 9 bases in between. CDR3 sequence: CASSIMGFNYGYTF. The CDR3, as DNA: TGTGCCAGTAGTATTATGGGATTTAACTATGGCTACACCTTC.

The table lists this clone with a few counts. The V gene is TRBV5-1, the J gene TRBJ1-5; TRBD1 matches at 8 bases. V trimming: 4 bases; J trimming: 5 bases; junction bases outside the gene matches: 2. Germline V gene sequence: CDR1 SGHRS, CDR2 YFSETQ. This CDR3 is 13 amino acids long. The CDR3 DNA follows: TGCGCCAGCAGCCCACAGGGGGATCAGCCCCAGCATTTT. Protein: CASSPQGDQPQHF. Together with reference TRBV5-1 and TRBJ1-5, the CDR3 gives the full variable domain: KAGVTQTPRYLIKTRGQQVTLSCSPISGHRSVSWYQQTPGQGLQFLFEYFSETQRNKGNFPGRFSGRQFSNSRSEMNVSTLELGDSALYLCASSPQGDQPQHFGDGTRLSIL.

V gene TRBV2 combines with J gene TRBJ1-2; TRBD1 matches 10 bases. Trimming at V came to 10 bases and at J to 8 bases, leaving 7 bases not matched to a gene. Germline-derived CDR1 and CDR2 are SNHLY and FYNNEI. CDR3 length equals 12 residues. The CDR3: CANSGTGAGYTF. Here the CDR3 DNA reads TGTGCCAACTCCGGGACAGGGGCCGGCTACACCTTC.

The CDR3 coding sequence is TGCGCCAGCAGCGAAGCGGGGGGAGAACAAGAGACCCAGTACTTC. Protein: CASSEAGGEQETQYF. V usage is TRBV5-1 and J usage is TRBJ2-5; TRBD2 agrees at 9 bases. J lost 2 bases, V lost 4 bases, and 6 bases had no gene match. From germline, CDR1 is SGHRS and CDR2 YFSETQ. This CDR3 comprises 15 residues.

The rearrangement joins TRBV7-8 to TRBJ2-1, with 9 nucleotides matching TRBD2. The CDR3 is 15 amino acids. Germline lookup yields CDR1 SGHVS and CDR2 FQNEAQ. Trimming removed 2 bases from V and 10 bases from J; junction bases left unmatched: 9. CDR3 coding DNA: TGTGCCAGCAGCTTATCCGGCGGGGGGGCAAGAGAGCAGTTCTTC. It specifies CASSLSGGGAREQFF.

The chain couples TRBV2 to TRBJ2-3; 7 bases are shared with TRBD1. The CDR3 totals 14 residues. V lost 5 bases and J lost 1; bases outside the gene matches: 3. Germline CDR1 and CDR2: SNHLY and FYNNEI. The CDR3 region has the DNA TGTGCCAGCAGTTGGACAGGACGCACAGATACGCAGTATTTT. It encodes CASSWTGRTDTQYF.

The V call is TRBV2, the J call TRBJ2-5, with D possibly matching TRBD2 (7 bases). This CDR3 has 13 residues. Trimming took off 8 bases at V and 1 base at J, with 11 bases between the two ends. Per the germline V gene, CDR1 is SNHLY and CDR2 is FYNNEI. The CDR3 sequence is CASSRGAQETQYF. The DNA for the CDR3 is TGTGCCAGCTCCCGGGGGGCCCAAGAGACCCAGTACTTC.

The chain has TRBV6-1 and TRBJ1-1; D gene ambiguous. Germline CDR1 and CDR2: MNHNS and SASEGT. The V end lost 1 base, the J end lost 0 bases, and 9 bases lay between the germline ends. The CDR3 runs 15 residues. CDR3 in DNA: TGTGCCAGCAGTGAAGGGTACGGATTGAACACTGAAGCTTTCTTT. Its translation is CASSEGYGLNTEAFF.

The V call is TRBV11-2, the J call TRBJ1-1; weak D call: TRBD1 (6 bases). The V and J ends lost 5 bases and 10 bases respectively, with 17 bases between them. Germline V gives CDR1 SGHAT, CDR2 FQNNGV. CDR3 length equals 13 residues. The DNA of the CDR3 is TGTGCCAGCAGCCCGGGGACATCCCTTGGAGCTTTCTTT. This encodes CASSPGTSLGAFF. Full variable domain (missing parts from reference TRBV11-2 and TRBJ1-1): EAGVAQSPRYKIIEKRQSVAFWCNPISGHATLYWYQQILGQGPKLLIQFQNNGVVDDSQLPKDRFSAERLKGVDSTLKIQPAKLEDSAVYLCASSPGTSLGAFFGQGTRLTVV.

The gene calls are TRBV7-9 and TRBJ2-3; D may be TRBD1 (6 bases). The CDR3 has 13 residues. The germline CDR1 and CDR2 sequences are SEHNR and FQNEAQ (reference sequence). V gave up 5 bases and J gave up 6 bases, with 12 bases separating them. CDR3 in DNA: TGTGCCAGCAGCGTCACAGGGAGTGATACGCAGTATTTT. This gives the protein CASSVTGSDTQYF.

CDR3 region: CASSFGDPRDGYTF. CDR3 coding DNA: TGTGCCAGCAGCTTCGGGGATCCGCGTGATGGCTACACCTTC. The chain uses TRBV7-9 and TRBJ1-2, with D uncertain. Germline values: CDR1 SEHNR, CDR2 FQNEAQ (reference sequence). This CDR3 comprises 14 residues. V lost 3 bases, J lost 6 bases, and 14 bases lay in between. The full variable domain, its missing parts supplied by reference TRBV7-9 and TRBJ1-2, is DTGVSQNPRHKITKRGQNVTFRCDPISEHNRLYWYRQTLGQGPEFLTYFQNEAQLEKSRLLSDRFSAERPKGSFSTLEIQRTEQGDSAMYLCASSFGDPRDGYTFGSGTRLTVV.